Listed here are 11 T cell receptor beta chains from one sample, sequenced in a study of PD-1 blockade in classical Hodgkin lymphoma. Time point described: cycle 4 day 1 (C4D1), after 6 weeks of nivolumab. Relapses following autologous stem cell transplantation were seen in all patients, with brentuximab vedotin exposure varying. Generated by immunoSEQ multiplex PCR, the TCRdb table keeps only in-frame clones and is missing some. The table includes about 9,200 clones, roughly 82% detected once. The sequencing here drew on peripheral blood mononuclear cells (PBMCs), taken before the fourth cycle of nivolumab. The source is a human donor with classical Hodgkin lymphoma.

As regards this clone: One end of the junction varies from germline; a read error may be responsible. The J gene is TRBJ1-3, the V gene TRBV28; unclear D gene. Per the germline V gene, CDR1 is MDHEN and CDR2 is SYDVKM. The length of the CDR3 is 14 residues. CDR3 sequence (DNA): TGTGCCGGCAGTTTAGGCGGTGCTGGAAACACCATATATTTT. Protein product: CAGSLGGAGNTIYF.

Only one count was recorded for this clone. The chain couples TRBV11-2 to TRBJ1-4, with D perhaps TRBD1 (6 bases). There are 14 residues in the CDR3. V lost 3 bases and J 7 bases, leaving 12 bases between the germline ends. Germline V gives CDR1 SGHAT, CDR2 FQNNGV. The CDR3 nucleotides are TGTGCCAGCAGCTTTCCGGGGGCGCGTGAAAAACTGTTTTTT. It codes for CASSFPGAREKLFF.

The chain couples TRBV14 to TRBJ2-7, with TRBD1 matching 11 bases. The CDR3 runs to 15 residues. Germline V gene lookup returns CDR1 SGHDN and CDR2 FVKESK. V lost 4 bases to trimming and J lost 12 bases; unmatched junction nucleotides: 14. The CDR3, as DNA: TGTGCCAGCAGCCGACCCGGGGACAGGGGGTATTGGGTGTACTTC. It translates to CASSRPGDRGYWVYF.

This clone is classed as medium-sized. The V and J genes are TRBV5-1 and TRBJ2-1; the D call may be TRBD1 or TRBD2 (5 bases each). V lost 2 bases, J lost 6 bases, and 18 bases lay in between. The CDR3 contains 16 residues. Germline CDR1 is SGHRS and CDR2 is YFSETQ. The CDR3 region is CASSFVSGSGGNEQFF. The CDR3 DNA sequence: TGCGCCAGCAGCTTCGTTTCAGGGAGCGGAGGCAATGAGCAGTTCTTC.

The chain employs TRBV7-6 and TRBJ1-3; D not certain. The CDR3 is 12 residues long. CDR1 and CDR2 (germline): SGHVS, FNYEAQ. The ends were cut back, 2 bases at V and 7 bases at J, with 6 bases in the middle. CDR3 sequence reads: CASSLTANTIYF. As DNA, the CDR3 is TGTGCCAGCAGCTTAACTGCGAACACCATATATTTT.

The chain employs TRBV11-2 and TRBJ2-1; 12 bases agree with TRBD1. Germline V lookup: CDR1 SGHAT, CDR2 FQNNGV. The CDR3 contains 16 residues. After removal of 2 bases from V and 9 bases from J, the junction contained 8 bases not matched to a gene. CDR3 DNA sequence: TGTGCCAGCAGCTTACTAAGGGACAGGGGGCCCGGTGAGCAGTTCTTC. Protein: CASSLLRDRGPGEQFF.

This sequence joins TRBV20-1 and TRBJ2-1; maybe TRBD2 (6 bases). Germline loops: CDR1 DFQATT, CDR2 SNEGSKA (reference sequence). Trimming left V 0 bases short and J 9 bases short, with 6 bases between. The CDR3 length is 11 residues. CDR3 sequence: CSARERGEQFF. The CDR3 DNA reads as TGCAGTGCTAGAGAGCGGGGTGAGCAGTTCTTC.

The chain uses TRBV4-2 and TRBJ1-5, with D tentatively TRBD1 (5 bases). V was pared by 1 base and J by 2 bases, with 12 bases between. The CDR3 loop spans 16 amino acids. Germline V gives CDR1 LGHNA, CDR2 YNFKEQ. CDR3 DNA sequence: TGTGCCAGCAGCCAAGGGGACGGGAGGGGCAATCAGCCCCAGCATTTT. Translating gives CASSQGDGRGNQPQHF.

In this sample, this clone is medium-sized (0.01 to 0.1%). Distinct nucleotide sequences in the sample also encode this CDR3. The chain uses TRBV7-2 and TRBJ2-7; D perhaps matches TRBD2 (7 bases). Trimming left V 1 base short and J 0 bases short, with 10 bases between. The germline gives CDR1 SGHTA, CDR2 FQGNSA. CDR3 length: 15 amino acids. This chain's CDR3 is CASSLVGGPSYEQYF. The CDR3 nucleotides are TGTGCCAGCAGCTTAGTCGGGGGGCCCTCCTACGAGCAGTACTTC. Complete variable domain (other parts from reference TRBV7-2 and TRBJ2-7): GAGVSQSPSNKVTEKGKDVELRCDPISGHTALYWYRQSLGQGLEFLIYFQGNSAPDKSGLPSDRFSAERTGGSVSTLTIQRTQQEDSAVYLCASSLVGGPSYEQYFGPGTRLTVT.

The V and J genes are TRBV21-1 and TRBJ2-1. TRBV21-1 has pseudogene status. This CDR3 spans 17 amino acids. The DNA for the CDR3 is TGTGCCAGCAGCAAAGACCCCGGGACCTCCTTCCCACTTGAGCAGTTCTTC. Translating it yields CASSKDPGTSFPLEQFF.

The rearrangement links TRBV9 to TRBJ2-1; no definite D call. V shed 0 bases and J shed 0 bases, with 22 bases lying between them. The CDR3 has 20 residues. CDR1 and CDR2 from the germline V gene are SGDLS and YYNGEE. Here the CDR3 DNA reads TGTGCCAGCAGCGTAGACCCACGCTCTACACCGATGAGCTCCTACAATGAGCAGTTCTTC. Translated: CASSVDPRSTPMSSYNEQFF.